This entry lists 13 T cell receptor beta chains sequenced from one sample in a study of T cell changes during pregnancy in multiple sclerosis. This table comes from immunoSEQ multiplex PCR, and its TCRdb copy is limited to in-frame clones, with some not included. The sample includes about 46,000 clones, 80% to 95% of them seen just once. Sequencing used CD8+ T cells from peripheral blood mononuclear cells, obtained after pregnancy. Receptors originate from a female donor with multiple sclerosis, enrolled in a pregnancy study.

The chain has TRBV7-9 and TRBJ2-1; TRBD1 is a possible D gene (6 bases). The V gene lost 0 bases and the J gene lost 0 bases, with 6 bases spanning the gap. Looked up from germline, CDR1 is SEHNR and CDR2 is FQNEAQ (reference sequence). This CDR3 has 15 amino acids. The CDR3 sequence is CASSLAQGSYNEQFF. The CDR3 DNA sequence: TGTGCCAGCAGCTTAGCACAGGGCTCCTACAATGAGCAGTTCTTC.

This clone appeared once. The chain uses TRBV27 and TRBJ1-6, with D perhaps matching TRBD1 (6 bases). The germline gives CDR1 MNHEY, CDR2 SMNVEV (reference sequence). The V end lost 4 bases, the J end lost 4 bases, and 17 bases lay between the germline ends. The CDR3 is 17 residues long. The CDR3 DNA sequence: TGTGCCAGCAGTTCTAGAGAGGGGGGGTTTTATAATTCACCCCTCCACTTT. Its protein is CASSSREGGFYNSPLHF.

The chain joins TRBV9 to TRBJ2-2; D might be TRBD1 (6 bases). Per germline, CDR1 SGDLS and CDR2 YYNGEE. Trimming cost V 0 bases and J 5 bases, with 11 bases left between them. The CDR3 is 15 residues long. The CDR3 bases are TGTGCCAGCAGCGTAGCCCAGGGGCAGACCGGGGAGCTGTTTTTT. Protein sequence: CASSVAQGQTGELFF.

This chain joins TRBV9 and TRBJ2-5; D ambiguous. With 4 bases removed from V and 4 bases from J, the gap between germline ends came to 11 bases. This CDR3 is built from 13 residues. The germline CDR1 and CDR2 sequences are SGDLS and YYNGEE. The chain's CDR3 is CASSPPIGETQYF. As DNA, the CDR3 is TGTGCCAGCAGCCCTCCTATCGGAGAGACCCAGTACTTC.

The J gene is TRBJ2-3, the V gene TRBV7-9, with D possibly being TRBD1 (6 bases). V was cut by 3 bases and J by 0 bases, with 10 bases left in between. This CDR3 has 15 amino acids. Germline CDR1 SEHNR, CDR2 FQNEAQ (reference sequence). CDR3 DNA sequence: TGTGCCAGCAGCTTCCCGGACAGAAGCACAGATACGCAGTATTTT. Translated, it gives CASSFPDRSTDTQYF.

The gene calls are TRBV5-1 and TRBJ2-7; 11 bases agree with TRBD1. This CDR3 region has 15 residues. Losses at the gene ends were 3 bases for V and 4 bases for J; bases not matched to a gene: 6. CDR1 and CDR2 from the germline V gene are SGHRS and YFSETQ. The CDR3 region has the DNA TGCGCCAGCAGCTGGACAGGGGGCGCGGTATACGAGCAGTACTTC. The encoded protein is CASSWTGGAVYEQYF.

The chain combines TRBV27 with TRBJ1-1, with 7 bases identical to TRBD1. CDR1 MNHEY and CDR2 SMNVEV come from the germline V gene (reference sequence). J lost 4 bases, V lost 4 bases, and 0 bases had no gene match. This CDR3 is 12 amino acids long. CDR3 sequence reads: CASSSGGTEAFF. The CDR3 nucleotides read TGTGCCAGCAGTTCAGGGGGCACTGAAGCTTTCTTT.

V gene TRBV7-9 combines with J gene TRBJ1-2, with TRBD1 matching 8 bases. Germline CDR1 and CDR2: SEHNR and FQNEAQ (reference sequence). Trimming removed 3 bases from V and 2 bases from J; junction bases left unmatched: 5. The CDR3 runs to 15 residues. The CDR3 reads CASSFSGQVNYGYTF. The CDR3 DNA reads as TGTGCCAGCAGCTTTTCGGGACAGGTCAACTATGGCTACACCTTC.

The J gene is TRBJ2-3, the V gene TRBV5-1, with 7 bases aligning to TRBD1. The V gene end was trimmed by 4 bases and the J gene end by 6 bases; junction bases not matched to a gene: 5. This CDR3 has 13 amino acids. Germline CDR1 is SGHRS and CDR2 is YFSETQ. The CDR3 DNA reads as TGCGCCAGCAGCACGGACAGGTGGGATACGCAGTATTTT. Translation: CASSTDRWDTQYF.

This chain uses TRBV27 with TRBJ2-1; TRBD2 matches 7 bases. V lost 6 bases and J lost 1; bases outside the gene matches: 9. Germline V gene data show CDR1 as MNHEY and CDR2 as SMNVEV (reference sequence). The CDR3 spans 16 residues. The CDR3 DNA reads TGTGCCAGCAGCCCGGTTAGCGGGTCTTCCTACAATGAGCAGTTCTTC. The encoded protein is CASSPVSGSSYNEQFF.

V and J are TRBV29-1 and TRBJ1-1; D gene unclear. V was pared by 0 bases and J by 2 bases, with 10 bases between. The CDR3 has 14 residues. The germline V gene encodes CDR1 SQVTM and CDR2 ANQGSEA. The CDR3 protein is CSVEDVLTNTEAFF. The DNA of the CDR3 is TGCAGCGTTGAAGATGTCCTCACAAACACTGAAGCTTTCTTT.

This clone was counted a single time. This sequence joins TRBV29-1 and TRBJ2-1; possible D gene TRBD2, 5 bases. V was clipped by 6 bases and J by 0 bases, with 18 bases between them. The germline CDR1 and CDR2 sequences are SQVTM and ANQGSEA. The CDR3 covers 16 residues. The DNA of the CDR3 is TGCAGCGTGGACGGCTCCGGGGAAAGCTCCTACAATGAGCAGTTCTTC. Translation: CSVDGSGESSYNEQFF.

Many counts were recorded for this clone. This chain links TRBV25-1 with TRBJ1-5; D unclear. CDR3 length: 16 amino acids. V lost 1 base and J 2 bases, leaving 12 bases between the germline ends. Germline lookup yields CDR1 MGHDK and CDR2 SYGVNS. The CDR3 loop is CASSESRAAGNQPQHF. Written as DNA, the CDR3 is TGTGCCAGCAGTGAATCGAGGGCCGCGGGCAATCAGCCCCAGCATTTT.